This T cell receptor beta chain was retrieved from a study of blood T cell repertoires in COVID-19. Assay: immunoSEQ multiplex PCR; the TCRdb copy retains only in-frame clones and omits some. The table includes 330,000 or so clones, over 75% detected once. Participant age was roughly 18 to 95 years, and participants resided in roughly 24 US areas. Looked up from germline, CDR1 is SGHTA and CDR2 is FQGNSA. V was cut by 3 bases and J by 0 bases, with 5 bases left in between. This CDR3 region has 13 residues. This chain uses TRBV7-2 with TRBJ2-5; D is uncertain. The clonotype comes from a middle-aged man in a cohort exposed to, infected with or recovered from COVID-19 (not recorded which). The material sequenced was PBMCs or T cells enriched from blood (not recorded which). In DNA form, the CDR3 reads TGTGCCAGCAGCTTTAGAGACCAAGAGACCCAGTACTTC. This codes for CASSFRDQETQYF.